Below, 28 T cell receptor beta chains from the same sample are listed, as sequenced in a study of shared clonotypes between healthy human individuals. Using immunoSEQ multiplex PCR, the repertoire was profiled, and TCRdb retains in-frame clones only, with some absent. The top ten clones hold more than 0.9% of a sample with about 2 million clones, approximately 95% of them seen once. Selected positively for CCR7 and CD45RO-negative, naive CD8 cells excluded terminally differentiated effector memory CD45RA+ cells. Sequencing input: naive CD8+ T cells sorted from blood. Receptors were obtained from a man aged 18-30 years in good health.

The rearrangement uses TRBV6-1 and TRBJ2-3; D gene uncertain. The germline V and J ends were trimmed by 7 bases and 5 bases, with 13 bases remaining between them. This CDR3 is built from 13 residues. Germline CDR1 and CDR2: MNHNS and SASEGT. CDR3 sequence reads: CASTLIVGDTQYF. CDR3 coding DNA: TGTGCCAGCACCCTGATAGTGGGAGATACGCAGTATTTT.

The chain has TRBV19 and TRBJ2-7; D possibly corresponds to TRBD2 (5 bases). Trimming removed 3 bases from V and 1 base from J, with 13 bases in between. This CDR3 has 15 amino acids. Germline V gene lookup returns CDR1 LNHDA and CDR2 SQIVND (reference sequence). The CDR3 region has the DNA TGTGCCAGTAGTATGAGAGAGGGCGGTTCCTACGAGCAGTACTTC. Amino acids: CASSMREGGSYEQYF. Complete variable domain (other parts from reference TRBV19 and TRBJ2-7): DGGITQSPKYLFRKEGQNVTLSCEQNLNHDAMYWYRQDPGQGLRLIYYSQIVNDFQKGDIAEGYSVSREKKESFPLTVTSAQKNPTAFYLCASSMREGGSYEQYFGPGTRLTVT.

The V and J genes are TRBV11-2 and TRBJ2-4; 8 positions match TRBD1. The CDR3 covers 17 residues. Germline CDR1 and CDR2: SGHAT and FQNNGV. V trimming: 0 bases; J trimming: 4 bases; junction bases outside the gene matches: 8. Here the CDR3 DNA reads TGTGCCAGCAGCTTAGATGGGCCAGGGGGCGCGAAAAACATTCAGTACTTC. This codes for CASSLDGPGGAKNIQYF.

The chain combines TRBV7-9 with TRBJ2-2; D is ambiguous. V lost 5 bases, J lost 4 bases, and 14 bases lay in between. This CDR3 region has 15 residues. Germline loops: CDR1 SEHNR, CDR2 FQNEAQ (reference sequence). The CDR3 reads CASSPSVVSTGELFF. The CDR3 nucleotides read TGTGCCAGCAGCCCGTCGGTGGTTAGCACCGGGGAGCTGTTTTTT.

In its sample, this clone was seen once. Other DNA sequences within the sample encode an identical CDR3. The genes are TRBV30 and TRBJ2-7, with D possibly TRBD2 on 6 matching bases. The CDR3 runs 12 residues. CDR1 is GTSNPN, CDR2 SVGIG, per germline (reference sequence). Trimming shortened V by 0 bases and J by 5 bases, and 8 bases separated the two germline ends. The DNA for the CDR3 is TGTGCCTGGAGTGTTGGGGGGAACGAGCAGTACTTC. Its protein is CAWSVGGNEQYF.

This clone was recorded once. This chain joins TRBV9 and TRBJ1-1; D is perhaps TRBD1 (5 bases). Germline CDR1 reads SGDLS; CDR2 reads YYNGEE. Between the trimmed V and J ends, which lost 3 bases and 8 bases, there was a span of 11 bases. The CDR3 covers 12 residues. The CDR3 coding sequence is TGTGCCAGCAGCGGCCGGGGGGAAGAAGCTTTCTTT. This encodes CASSGRGEEAFF.

Remarks on this clone: One end of the junction varies from germline; a read error may be responsible. The chain is built from TRBV28 and TRBJ1-3; tentatively, D is TRBD1 (5 bases). This CDR3 contains 11 residues. The germline CDR1 and CDR2 sequences are MDHEN and SYDVKM. CDR3 sequence: CASSSSDPGAF. The CDR3 DNA reads as TGTGCCAGCAGTTCGTCCGACCCCGGGGCCTTT.

The chain recombines TRBV28 with TRBJ1-1; D call uncertain. With 6 bases removed from V and 0 bases from J, the gap between germline ends came to 14 bases. Looked up from germline, CDR1 is MDHEN and CDR2 is SYDVKM. This CDR3 spans 15 amino acids. This chain's CDR3 is CASRSVRSMNTEAFF. The CDR3 DNA sequence: TGTGCCAGCAGGTCGGTTAGATCGATGAACACTGAAGCTTTCTTT.

The gene calls are TRBV5-5 and TRBJ1-1; D call uncertain. CDR3 length equals 14 residues. CDR1 is SGHKS, CDR2 YYEKEE, per germline (reference sequence). Trimming shortened V by 2 bases and J by 8 bases, and 16 bases separated the two germline ends. The CDR3 sequence is CASSFPDPLGEAFF. The CDR3 nucleotides are TGTGCCAGCAGCTTCCCAGACCCGCTGGGGGAAGCTTTCTTT.

The chain joins TRBV28 to TRBJ2-7; no clear D gene. The V and J ends lost 5 bases and 3 bases respectively, with 17 bases between them. CDR1 is MDHEN, CDR2 SYDVKM, per germline. The CDR3 covers 15 residues. CDR3 protein: CASSPAHGLGYEQYF. The CDR3 DNA follows: TGTGCCAGCAGTCCCGCCCACGGGTTAGGCTACGAGCAGTACTTC.

The V call is TRBV19, the J call TRBJ2-1; 7 nucleotides match TRBD1. CDR1 and CDR2 from the germline V gene are LNHDA and SQIVND (reference sequence). After removal of 1 base from V and 2 bases from J, the junction contained 5 bases not matched to a gene. The length of the CDR3 is 16 residues. The CDR3 protein is CASSIVTGTAYNEQFF. As DNA, the CDR3 is TGTGCCAGTAGTATAGTAACCGGGACAGCCTACAATGAGCAGTTCTTC.

The chain couples TRBV4-3 to TRBJ2-1; D assignment may be TRBD1 or TRBD2 (6 bases each). V gave up 0 bases and J gave up 8 bases, with 11 bases separating them. Germline CDR1 and CDR2: LGHNA and YSLEER. The CDR3 covers 14 residues. The DNA of the CDR3 is TGCGCCAGCAGCCAAGATATCGGGGGCGATGAGCAGTTCTTC. Translating it yields CASSQDIGGDEQFF.

This rearrangement joins TRBV28 to TRBJ1-5; D is perhaps TRBD1 (5 bases). The CDR3 length is 15 residues. Germline CDR1 MDHEN, CDR2 SYDVKM. The V end was cut by 5 bases, the J end by 7 bases, with 18 bases between. The CDR3, as DNA: TGTGCCAGCAGTACTCCGGGGGTCGAGGACCAGCCCCAGCATTTT. It translates to CASSTPGVEDQPQHF.

V is TRBV7-9 and J is TRBJ1-1, with D uncertain. V shed 4 bases and J shed 7 bases, with 10 bases lying between them. CDR1 SEHNR and CDR2 FQNEAQ come from the germline V gene (reference sequence). The CDR3 runs 12 residues. The CDR3 is CASSSLKVEAFF. DNA of the CDR3: TGTGCCAGCAGCTCCTTAAAAGTTGAAGCTTTCTTT. Looking up the rest from reference TRBV7-9 and TRBJ1-1 gives the full variable domain: DTGVSQNPRHKITKRGQNVTFRCDPISEHNRLYWYRQTLGQGPEFLTYFQNEAQLEKSRLLSDRFSAERPKGSFSTLEIQRTEQGDSAMYLCASSSLKVEAFFGQGTRLTVV.

The table lists this clone with a count of one. The chain carries TRBV7-9 and TRBJ2-5; 8 bases line up with TRBD1. The CDR3 consists of 19 residues. Losses at the gene ends were 5 bases for V and 3 bases for J; bases not matched to a gene: 20. Germline CDR1 reads SEHNR; CDR2 reads FQNEAQ (reference sequence). As DNA, the CDR3 is TGTGCCAGCAGCGTACTGACCCGACTCGGACAGGGTGGGGAAGAGACCCAGTACTTC. Translation gives CASSVLTRLGQGGEETQYF.

A remark on this clone: The junction departs from the called germline gene at one end, perhaps through a read error. This rearrangement joins TRBV5-1 to TRBJ2-5, with TRBD1 matching 8 bases. The CDR3 has 12 residues. Germline V CDR1 and CDR2: SGHRS, YFSETQ. DNA for the CDR3: TGCGCCAGCAGGCAGGAGCAGGACAGGGCCCACTTC. Its translation: CASRQEQDRAHF.

The V call is TRBV28, the J call TRBJ1-2; D is unclear. Trimming shortened V by 3 bases and J by 11 bases, and 13 bases separated the two germline ends. Germline V gene sequence: CDR1 MDHEN, CDR2 SYDVKM. This CDR3 is built from 12 residues. The CDR3, as DNA: TGTGCCAGCAGTTTTGTGGCGGATGAGTACACCTTC. This translates into CASSFVADEYTF.

The CDR3 protein is CASRPRLTYNEQFF. The CDR3 bases are TGTGCCAGCAGGCCCAGGCTCACCTACAATGAGCAGTTCTTC. V usage is TRBV6-1 and J usage is TRBJ2-1, with D unresolved. CDR3 length equals 14 residues. Trimming took off 6 bases at V and 2 bases at J, with 11 bases between the two ends. The V gene's germline CDR1 is MNHNS and CDR2 SASEGT.

The chain joins TRBV7-8 to TRBJ1-1; unclear D gene. Germline values: CDR1 SGHVS, CDR2 FQNEAQ. The CDR3 extends over 15 amino acids. V was pared by 5 bases and J by 1 base, with 14 bases between. The CDR3 DNA sequence: TGTGCCAGCAGCCTCCACGGATTAGGGAACACTGAAGCTTTCTTT. Translation gives CASSLHGLGNTEAFF.

The rearrangement links TRBV5-1 to TRBJ1-4, with TRBD1 identical over 7 bases. Germline lookup yields CDR1 SGHRS and CDR2 YFSETQ. The V gene end was trimmed by 1 base and the J gene end by 6 bases; junction bases not matched to a gene: 9. CDR3 length: 16 amino acids. This chain's CDR3 is CASSLYEGQTDEKLFF. CDR3 coding DNA: TGCGCCAGCAGCTTGTATGAGGGACAGACCGATGAAAAACTGTTTTTT.

This clone was seen only a few times. In the same sample, other DNA sequences code for this CDR3. V and J are TRBV19 and TRBJ2-7; the D is unclear. The V gene's germline CDR1 is LNHDA and CDR2 SQIVND (reference sequence). The CDR3 length is 12 residues. V was clipped by 1 base and J by 3 bases, with 4 bases between them. Written as DNA, the CDR3 is TGTGCCAGTAGTATAGCCGGCTACGAGCAGTACTTC. Its protein is CASSIAGYEQYF.

CDR3 DNA: TGCGCCAGCAGCCCAATCTCAGGGGGCTCAACCTTTAACTATGGCTACACCTTC. Translation: CASSPISGGSTFNYGYTF. The chain combines TRBV5-1 with TRBJ1-2, with TRBD1 matching over 8 bases. With V trimmed by 4 bases and J by 1 base, 15 bases remained unmatched. This CDR3 has 18 amino acids. Germline lookup yields CDR1 SGHRS and CDR2 YFSETQ.

The V gene is TRBV15, the J gene TRBJ1-5; the match to TRBD1 covers 9 bases. V lost 0 bases, J lost 3 bases, and 6 bases stayed unmatched. The CDR3 length is 17 residues. Per the germline V gene, CDR1 is LNHNV and CDR2 is YYDKDF (reference sequence). The CDR3 loop reads CATSRDHRDRDNQPQHF. The DNA for the CDR3 is TGTGCCACCAGCAGAGATCATCGGGACAGGGACAATCAGCCCCAGCATTTT. The entire variable domain, with the rest obtained from reference TRBV15 and TRBJ1-5, is as follows: DAMVIQNPRYQVTQFGKPVTLSCSQTLNHNVMYWYQQKSSQAPKLLFHYYDKDFNNEADTPDNFQSRRPNTSFCFLDIRSPGLGDTAMYLCATSRDHRDRDNQPQHFGDGTRLSIL.

The rearrangement links TRBV6-1 to TRBJ2-7; D is unresolved. Between the trimmed V and J ends, which lost 5 bases and 1 base, there was a span of 9 bases. The CDR3 length is 13 residues. Germline V gene lookup returns CDR1 MNHNS and CDR2 SASEGT. CDR3 loop: CASSHTESYEQYF. CDR3 sequence (DNA): TGTGCCAGCAGTCACACAGAGTCCTACGAGCAGTACTTC.

Regarding this clone: Other nucleotide sequences from this sample produce the same CDR3. This chain connects TRBV7-6 to TRBJ2-7; D is undetermined. The CDR3 is made up of 14 amino acids. Germline V gene sequence: CDR1 SGHVS, CDR2 FNYEAQ. The V and J ends lost 0 bases and 0 bases respectively, with 6 bases between them. The CDR3, as DNA: TGTGCCAGCAGCTTAGCGGGCAACTCCTACGAGCAGTACTTC. Translating gives CASSLAGNSYEQYF.

This chain uses TRBV21-1 with TRBJ2-7; the table assigns TRBD1, which was not confirmed against the DNA. TRBV21-1 is designated a pseudogene. The CDR3 is 16 amino acids. In DNA, the CDR3 is TGTGCCAGCAGCAACCCTGTGAGACAGGGGTGTGACGAGCAGTACTTC. It translates to CASSNPVRQGCDEQYF.

The J gene is TRBJ2-1, the V gene TRBV4-3, with D uncertain. The germline V gene encodes CDR1 LGHNA and CDR2 YSLEER. Trimming stripped 0 bases from V and 4 bases from J, with 10 bases between. This CDR3 region has 15 residues. CDR3 amino acids: CASSQDTDFYNEQFF. The CDR3 DNA reads TGCGCCAGCAGCCAAGATACCGACTTTTACAATGAGCAGTTCTTC.

The V and J genes are TRBV10-2 and TRBJ1-3; D ambiguous. Trimming shortened V by 2 bases and J by 0 bases, and 8 bases separated the two germline ends. The CDR3 sequence is 15 residues long. Germline V lookup: CDR1 WSHSY, CDR2 SAAADI. The CDR3 DNA reads as TGCGCCAGCAGTGAGACTGGGCCCTCTGGAAACACCATATATTTT. Protein sequence: CASSETGPSGNTIYF.